This TCR beta chain is from a study of neurological immune-mediated disorders. The study built unsorted libraries from 2 million PBMCs kept at -80 C. CDR1 and CDR2 from the germline V gene are SGHTS and YDEGEE. The CDR3 contains 14 residues. Worth noting for this clonotype: An end of the junction differs from the germline gene, which may be a read error.

TCRdb reprocessed the 5' RACE reads via MiXCR and lists one record per CDR3 protein. The sample carries some 38,000 distinct CDR3 sequences, less than 5% recorded once. The sample taken for sequencing was PBMCs. The chain uses TRBV5-8 and TRBJ1-6; no firm D call. The receptor was isolated from a man aged 25 to 40 with multiple sclerosis. The CDR3 DNA follows: TGTGTCAGCAGCTTGGAATTCGGGATTTCACCCCTCCACTTT. It yields the protein CVSSLEFGISPLHF.